These 22 T cell receptor beta chains were sequenced from one sample in a study of blood T cell repertoires in COVID-19. Sequenced by immunoSEQ multiplex PCR; TCRdb stores in-frame clones only, minus some. The sample includes 130,000 to 150,000 clones, roughly 90% of them seen just once. The sequenced sample consisted of PBMCs or T cells enriched from blood (not recorded which). The receptors were sampled from a woman younger than 45 with acute COVID-19.

This sequence joins TRBV7-6 and TRBJ2-3, with D possibly being TRBD1 (5 bases). The CDR3 is 15 residues long. Germline CDR1 and CDR2: SGHVS and FNYEAQ. Trimming removed 2 bases from V and 2 bases from J, with 11 bases in between. CDR3 bases: TGTGCCAGCAGCTTAAACGCAGGGCCCACAGATACGCAGTATTTT. Protein sequence: CASSLNAGPTDTQYF.

The chain carries TRBV7-2 and TRBJ1-3; D not certain. With 3 bases removed from V and 0 bases from J, the gap between germline ends came to 9 bases. Germline assignment: CDR1 SGHTA and CDR2 FQGNSA. The CDR3 totals 15 residues. CDR3 nucleotide sequence: TGTGCCAGCAGCTTTGGCGGATTCTCTGGAAACACCATATATTTT. It translates to CASSFGGFSGNTIYF.

V gene TRBV2 combines with J gene TRBJ2-2; D is perhaps TRBD1 (5 bases). Germline assignment: CDR1 SNHLY and CDR2 FYNNEI. The CDR3 spans 11 residues. Trimming left V 4 bases short and J 9 bases short, with 6 bases between. The CDR3 nucleotides are TGTGCCAGCAGTGGGGGCCGGGAGCTGTTTTTT. It is translated as CASSGGRELFF.

The CDR3 sequence: CASSDRGIGFNQPQHF. The CDR3 region has the DNA TGTGCCAGTTCGGACAGGGGGATTGGGTTCAATCAGCCCCAGCATTTT. The gene calls are TRBV19 and TRBJ1-5, with TRBD1 identical over 10 bases. Germline loops: CDR1 LNHDA, CDR2 SQIVND (reference sequence). After removal of 8 bases from V and 3 bases from J, the junction contained 10 bases not matched to a gene. This CDR3 comprises 16 residues.

This clone has only one observation. The CDR3 reads CASSSQNQPQHF. CDR3 DNA sequence: TGTGCCAGCAGTTCCCAAAATCAGCCCCAGCATTTT. This sequence joins TRBV27 and TRBJ1-5; no clear D. Trimming took off 4 bases at V and 4 bases at J, with 5 bases between the two ends. Germline values: CDR1 MNHEY, CDR2 SMNVEV (reference sequence). The CDR3 covers 12 residues.

This chain uses TRBV7-2 with TRBJ2-1; 8 positions match TRBD2. The germline V gene has CDR1 SGHTA and CDR2 FQGNSA. This CDR3 spans 15 amino acids. Trimming removed 10 bases from V and 0 bases from J; junction bases left unmatched: 8. CDR3 protein: CATAGGRTSYNEQFF. CDR3 nucleotides: TGTGCCACCGCCGGCGGGAGGACCTCCTACAATGAGCAGTTCTTC. Full variable domain (outside the CDR3, taken from reference TRBV7-2 and TRBJ2-1): GAGVSQSPSNKVTEKGKDVELRCDPISGHTALYWYRQSLGQGLEFLIYFQGNSAPDKSGLPSDRFSAERTGGSVSTLTIQRTQQEDSAVYLCATAGGRTSYNEQFFGPGTRLTVL.

The V gene is TRBV10-3, the J gene TRBJ2-1; 7 positions agree with TRBD2. The CDR3 is 14 amino acids. The V and J ends lost 4 bases and 5 bases, in that order; junction bases with no gene match: 5. Germline lookup yields CDR1 ENHRY and CDR2 SYGVKD. The CDR3 DNA reads TGTGCCATCAGTGTCACTAGCGAAGACAATGAGCAGTTCTTC. It codes for CAISVTSEDNEQFF.

This clone was seen a handful of times. This chain uses TRBV4-3 with TRBJ1-1, with 9 bases fitting TRBD1. V lost 4 bases to trimming and J lost 5 bases; unmatched junction nucleotides: 8. Per the germline V gene, CDR1 is LGHNA and CDR2 is YSLEER. The CDR3 sequence is 15 residues long. The CDR3: CASSRKGQGGTEAFF. Here the CDR3 DNA reads TGCGCCAGCAGCCGAAAGGGACAGGGAGGAACTGAAGCTTTCTTT.

The J gene is TRBJ1-1, the V gene TRBV3-1 (or the pseudogene TRBV3-2), with D unresolved. In germline, CDR1 is LGHDT, CDR2 YNNKEL (reference sequence). Deletions cut 3 bases from V and 4 bases from J, with 18 bases between. The CDR3 is 16 residues long. The chain's CDR3 is CASSQALTILVTEAFF. The CDR3 DNA follows: TGTGCCAGCAGCCAGGCCTTGACAATTTTGGTCACTGAAGCTTTCTTT.

This clone was seen once. CDR3 loop: CASSPQGQYQETQYF. The CDR3 DNA is TGTGCCAGCAGTCCACAGGGACAGTACCAAGAGACCCAGTACTTC. The chain recombines TRBV27 with TRBJ2-5, with 7 bases identical to TRBD1. The germline CDR1 and CDR2 sequences are MNHEY and SMNVEV (reference sequence). The CDR3 runs 15 residues. V trimming: 5 bases; J trimming: 0 bases; junction bases outside the gene matches: 6.

This clone was detected only once. This chain uses TRBV30 with TRBJ2-2; no clear D. The V end lost 3 bases, the J end lost 6 bases, and 11 bases lay between the germline ends. Germline loops: CDR1 GTSNPN, CDR2 SVGIG (reference sequence). The CDR3 runs to 13 residues. The CDR3 region has the DNA TGTGCCTGGAGCTCCGGGTGGTCCGGGGAGCTGTTTTTT. It is translated as CAWSSGWSGELFF.

The chain couples TRBV2 to TRBJ2-1, with TRBD2 identical over 7 bases. CDR1 is SNHLY, CDR2 FYNNEI, per germline. The CDR3 covers 14 residues. The trim removed 8 bases at V and 5 bases at J, leaving 9 bases unmatched. DNA for the CDR3: TGTGCCAGCGGGAGGGCGCAGGTAAACAATGAGCAGTTCTTC. This encodes CASGRAQVNNEQFF.

The chain recombines TRBV27 with TRBJ1-2, with D perhaps matching TRBD1 (6 bases). This CDR3 is 16 amino acids long. The germline V gene encodes CDR1 MNHEY and CDR2 SMNVEV (reference sequence). The V end lost 2 bases, the J end lost 4 bases, and 17 bases lay between the germline ends. CDR3 nucleotides: TGTGCCAGCAGTTTAGAAGGGGGGGCACCTAGCTATGGCTACACCTTC. Residues: CASSLEGGAPSYGYTF.

The chain is built from TRBV10-3 and TRBJ2-1, with D possibly being TRBD1 (6 bases). Trimming removed 2 bases at V and 5 bases at J, with 16 bases between. The CDR3 runs 16 residues. The germline CDR1 and CDR2 sequences are ENHRY and SYGVKD. CDR3 region: CAISEGAGAENNEQFF. The CDR3 DNA follows: TGTGCCATCAGTGAGGGTGCAGGGGCCGAGAACAATGAGCAGTTCTTC.

The chain joins TRBV28 to TRBJ1-2; D is uncertain. CDR3 size: 15 residues. The germline gives CDR1 MDHEN, CDR2 SYDVKM. V lost 7 bases to trimming and J lost 2 bases, with 17 bases between them. CDR3 sequence: CASIPTAPLNYGYTF. CDR3 sequence (DNA): TGTGCCAGCATCCCAACTGCTCCTCTCAACTATGGCTACACCTTC.

The rearrangement links TRBV29-1 to TRBJ1-4; D is uncertain. Germline V gene sequence: CDR1 SQVTM, CDR2 ANQGSEA. V was trimmed by 5 bases and J by 10 bases, leaving 14 bases between them. This CDR3 has 12 amino acids. The CDR3 coding sequence is TGCAGCGTTACCCTCGAGACGGGAAAACTGTTTTTT. Translated: CSVTLETGKLFF.

The V and J genes are TRBV5-1 and TRBJ2-5, with D possibly matching TRBD1 (7 bases). The CDR3 runs 13 residues. The V and J ends lost 4 bases and 4 bases respectively, with 11 bases between them. Germline V gene sequence: CDR1 SGHRS, CDR2 YFSETQ. The CDR3 DNA is TGCGCCAGCAGCCAGGGGGGAGGAGAGACCCAGTACTTC. It specifies CASSQGGGETQYF.

V and J are TRBV29-1 and TRBJ2-1; 10 nucleotides match TRBD2. The CDR3 is made up of 14 amino acids. J lost 6 bases, V lost 6 bases, and 8 bases had no gene match. Germline V lookup: CDR1 SQVTM, CDR2 ANQGSEA. CDR3 in amino acids: CSVHTSGMINEQFF. CDR3 sequence (DNA): TGCAGCGTCCATACTAGCGGGATGATCAATGAGCAGTTCTTC.

The chain combines TRBV28 with TRBJ1-1; possibly TRBD1 for D (6 bases). Per germline, CDR1 MDHEN and CDR2 SYDVKM. The CDR3 consists of 14 residues. V was cut by 5 bases and J by 1 base, with 11 bases left in between. CDR3 amino acids: CASSIYRANTEAFF. The DNA of the CDR3 is TGTGCCAGCAGTATTTACAGGGCGAACACTGAAGCTTTCTTT.

The rearrangement links TRBV19 to TRBJ1-6; TRBD1 aligns across 7 bases. Germline CDR1 reads LNHDA; CDR2 reads SQIVND (reference sequence). The J segment lost 10 bases and the V segment lost 5 bases, leaving 5 bases of the junction unmatched. There are 13 residues in the CDR3. Here the CDR3 reads CASSRQGESPLHF. The CDR3 nucleotides read TGTGCCAGTAGTCGCCAGGGGGAATCACCCCTCCACTTT.

The chain links TRBV5-4 to TRBJ2-2; 12 nucleotides match TRBD1. The V segment lost 4 bases and the J segment 3 bases; nucleotides outside the gene matches: 4. This CDR3 has 16 amino acids. Germline V lookup: CDR1 SGHNT, CDR2 YYREEE (reference sequence). The CDR3 loop is CASSPGQGAHTGELFF. The CDR3 nucleotides read TGTGCCAGCAGCCCGGGACAGGGGGCGCACACCGGGGAGCTGTTTTTT. The whole variable domain, remainder taken from reference TRBV5-4 and TRBJ2-2, is ETGVTQSPTHLIKTRGQQVTLRCSSQSGHNTVSWYQQALGQGPQFIFQYYREEENGRGNFPPRFSGLQFPNYSSELNVNALELDDSALYLCASSPGQGAHTGELFFGEGSRLTVL.

CDR3 protein: CASSLLPGLAGGRPYEQYF. CDR3 sequence (DNA): TGTGCCAGTAGTCTGTTACCGGGACTAGCGGGAGGGCGCCCCTACGAGCAGTACTTC. The J gene is TRBJ2-7, the V gene TRBV19; 16 nucleotides match TRBD2. Germline-derived CDR1 and CDR2 are LNHDA and SQIVND (reference sequence). This CDR3 is 19 amino acids long. Unmatched junction bases numbered 12, after V lost 5 bases and J lost 2 bases.